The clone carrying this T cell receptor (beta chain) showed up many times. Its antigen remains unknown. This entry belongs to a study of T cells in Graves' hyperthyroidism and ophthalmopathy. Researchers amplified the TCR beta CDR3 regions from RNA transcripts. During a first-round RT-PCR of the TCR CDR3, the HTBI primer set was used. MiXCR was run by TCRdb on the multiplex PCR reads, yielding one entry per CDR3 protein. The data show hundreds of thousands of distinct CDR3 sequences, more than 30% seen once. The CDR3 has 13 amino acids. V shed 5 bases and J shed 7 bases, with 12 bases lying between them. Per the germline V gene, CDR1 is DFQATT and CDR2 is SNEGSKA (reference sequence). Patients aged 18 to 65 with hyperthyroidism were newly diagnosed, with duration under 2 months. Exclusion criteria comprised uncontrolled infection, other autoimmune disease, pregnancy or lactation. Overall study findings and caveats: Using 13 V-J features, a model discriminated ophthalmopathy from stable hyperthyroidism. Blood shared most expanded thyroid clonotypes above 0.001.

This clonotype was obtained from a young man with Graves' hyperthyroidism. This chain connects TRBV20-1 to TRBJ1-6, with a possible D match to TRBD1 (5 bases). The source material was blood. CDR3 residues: CSASDNRNSPLHF. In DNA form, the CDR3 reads TGCAGTGCTTCGGACAATCGAAATTCACCCCTCCACTTT.